One and the same sample provided the 11 T cell receptor beta chains below, sequenced in a study of immune evolution from preneoplasia to lung adenocarcinoma. Measured with immunoSEQ multiplex PCR; TCRdb has only the in-frame clones, and not every one. Of about 5,700 clones in the sample, 70% to 85% are singletons; the top ten hold approximately 13%. Sequencing was done on a sample of FFPE adjacent normal lung tissue. The receptors here all came from a person aged 65 to 85 with lung adenocarcinoma.

This clone was recorded once. The chain combines TRBV5-4 with TRBJ1-6; D possibly corresponds to TRBD1 (6 bases). V gave up 0 bases and J gave up 4 bases, with 14 bases separating them. Germline values: CDR1 SGHNT, CDR2 YYREEE (reference sequence). CDR3 length: 17 amino acids. CDR3 amino acids: CASSLESTGNYNSPLHF. The CDR3 DNA reads as TGTGCCAGCAGCTTGGAATCTACAGGGAATTATAATTCACCCCTCCACTTT.

V usage is TRBV5-1 and J usage is TRBJ2-3; D perhaps matches TRBD1 (6 bases). V shed 3 bases and J shed 1 base, with 12 bases lying between them. The CDR3 contains 15 residues. The germline V gene encodes CDR1 SGHRS and CDR2 YFSETQ. CDR3 in amino acids: CASSYMGAGTDTQYF. The CDR3 nucleotides are TGCGCCAGCAGCTACATGGGGGCTGGCACAGATACGCAGTATTTT.

The chain is built from TRBV2 and TRBJ2-7; D possibly corresponds to TRBD1 (6 bases). Per germline, CDR1 SNHLY and CDR2 FYNNEI. V was clipped by 6 bases and J by 1 base, with 13 bases between them. The CDR3 has 14 residues. Here the CDR3 reads CASRISTGSYEQYF. DNA for the CDR3: TGTGCCAGCAGGATAAGTACAGGGTCCTACGAGCAGTACTTC.

The rearrangement links TRBV4-3 to TRBJ2-2; D ambiguous. Germline V gene sequence: CDR1 LGHNA, CDR2 YSLEER. The CDR3 is 14 amino acids. V was pared by 7 bases and J by 1 base, with 10 bases between. This CDR3 is CASIADGNTGELFF. The CDR3 region has the DNA TGCGCCAGCATTGCGGACGGGAACACCGGGGAGCTGTTTTTT.

The CDR3 region has the DNA TGCGCCAGCAGCTTGGACGGGGGGGGCACAGATACGCAGTATTTT. Protein: CASSLDGGGTDTQYF. This sequence joins TRBV5-1 and TRBJ2-3; TRBD2 aligns across 8 bases. Germline CDR1 and CDR2: SGHRS and YFSETQ. The CDR3 sequence is 15 residues long. The trim removed 0 bases at V and 1 base at J, leaving 1 base unmatched.

This chain joins TRBV28 and TRBJ2-1; unclear D gene. Germline CDR1 and CDR2: MDHEN and SYDVKM. V lost 3 bases to trimming and J lost 1 base, with 7 bases between them. The CDR3 has 14 residues. CDR3 sequence: CASSFLPSYNEQFF. The CDR3 DNA follows: TGTGCCAGCAGTTTTTTACCTTCCTACAATGAGCAGTTCTTC.

This sequence joins TRBV28 and TRBJ1-4; TRBD1 matches 7 bases. The germline V gene encodes CDR1 MDHEN and CDR2 SYDVKM. This CDR3 comprises 14 residues. V dropped 6 bases and J dropped 4; count of bases not matched to a gene: 5. CDR3 in DNA: TGTGCCAGCAGGCAGACAGGGAATAATGAAAAACTGTTTTTT. Residues: CASRQTGNNEKLFF. Drawing the rest from reference TRBV28 and TRBJ1-4, the complete variable domain is DVKVTQSSRYLVKRTGEKVFLECVQDMDHENMFWYRQDPGLGLRLIYFSYDVKMKEKGDIPEGYSVSREKKERFSLILESASTNQTSMYLCASRQTGNNEKLFFGSGTQLSVL.

The CDR3 region is CASSLEVEQFF. The CDR3, as DNA: TGTGCCAGCAGCTTAGAGGTAGAGCAGTTCTTC. The rearrangement uses TRBV7-2 and TRBJ2-1, with no clear D. V lost 1 base, J lost 10 bases, and 5 bases lay in between. Germline lookup yields CDR1 SGHTA and CDR2 FQGNSA. This CDR3 comprises 11 residues.

This clone appeared a few times. The gene calls are TRBV2 and TRBJ2-7; the match to TRBD2 covers 10 bases. After removal of 10 bases from V and 4 bases from J, the junction contained 4 bases not matched to a gene. CDR3 size: 12 residues. CDR1 and CDR2 from the germline V gene are SNHLY and FYNNEI. As DNA, the CDR3 is TGTGCCATAGCGGGAGGATCTTACGAGCAGTACTTC. Translating it yields CAIAGGSYEQYF.

The rearrangement joins TRBV28 to TRBJ1-5; D is possibly TRBD1 (6 bases). The CDR3 is 14 amino acids. Trimming shortened V by 6 bases and J by 4 bases, and 13 bases separated the two germline ends. CDR1 is MDHEN and CDR2 is SYDVKM in the germline V gene. CDR3 DNA: TGTGCCAGCAGAGAACACAGGGAGAATCAGCCCCAGCATTTT. The encoded protein is CASREHRENQPQHF.

This chain connects TRBV7-2 to TRBJ2-3, with TRBD2 matching over 10 bases. Germline trimming cut 4 bases from V and 3 bases from J; bases unmatched to any gene: 4. Looked up from germline, CDR1 is SGHTA and CDR2 is FQGNSA. The CDR3 length is 15 residues. The CDR3 DNA follows: TGTGCCAGCAGCTGGGGGACTAGCGAGACAGATACGCAGTATTTT. Its translation: CASSWGTSETDTQYF.